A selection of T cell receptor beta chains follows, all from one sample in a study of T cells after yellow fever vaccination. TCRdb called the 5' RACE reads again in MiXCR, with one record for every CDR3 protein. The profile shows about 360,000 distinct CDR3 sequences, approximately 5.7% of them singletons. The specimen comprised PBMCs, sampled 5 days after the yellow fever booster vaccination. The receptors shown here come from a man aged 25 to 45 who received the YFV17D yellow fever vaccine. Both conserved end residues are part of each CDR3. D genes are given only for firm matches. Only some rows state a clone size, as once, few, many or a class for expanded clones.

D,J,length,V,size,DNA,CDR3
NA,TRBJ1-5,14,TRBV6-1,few,TGTGCCAGTAAGGGAGCAATTAGCAATCAGCCCCAGCATTTT,CASKGAISNQPQHF
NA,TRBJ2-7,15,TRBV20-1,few,TGCAGTGCTGGCCTTTTGGGCAGGACCCTAGATGAGCAGTACTTC,CSAGLLGRTLDEQYF
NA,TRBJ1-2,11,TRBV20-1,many,TGCAGTGCTAGTGATGCCGGGGGCTACACCTTC,CSASDAGGYTF
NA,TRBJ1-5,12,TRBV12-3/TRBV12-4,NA,TGTGCCAGCAGTAAAGAGGGGGAGCCCCAGCATTTT,CASSKEGEPQHF
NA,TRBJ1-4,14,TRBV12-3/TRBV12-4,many,TGTGCCAGCAGTTTACGGCAGAGTACTGAAAAACTGTTTTTT,CASSLRQSTEKLFF
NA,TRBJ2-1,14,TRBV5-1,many,TGCGCCAGCAGCTCGGGTTCTGGGCTCAATGAGCAGTTCTTC,CASSSGSGLNEQFF
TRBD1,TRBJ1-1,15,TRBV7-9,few,TGTGCCAGCAGCTTAACTGGAGGGGGCAACACTGAAGCTTTCTTT,CASSLTGGGNTEAFF
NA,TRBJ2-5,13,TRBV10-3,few,TGTGCCATCAGTGAGAGATGGCAAGAGACCCAGTACTTC,CAISERWQETQYF
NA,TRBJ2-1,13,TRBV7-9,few,TGTGCCAGCAGCTTAGTCCCTTTGGATGAGCAGTTCTTC,CASSLVPLDEQFF
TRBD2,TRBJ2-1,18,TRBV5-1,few,TGCGCCAGCAGCTTGGGTAGGGTAGCGGGAGGCTCGAAGAATGAGCAGTTCTTC,CASSLGRVAGGSKNEQFF
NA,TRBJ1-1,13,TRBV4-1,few,TGCGCCAGCAGGGGGGCAGCGAACACTGAAGCTTTCTTT,CASRGAANTEAFF
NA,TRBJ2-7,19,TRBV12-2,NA,TGTGCAAGTCGCTTAGGGGGAATAGATAGCTGTAGCTGTGGCTACGAGCAGTACTTC,CASRLGGIDSCSCGYEQYF
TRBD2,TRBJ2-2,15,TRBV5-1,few,TGCGCCAGCAGCCACGGACTAGCAGTTACCGGGGAGCTGTTTTTT,CASSHGLAVTGELFF
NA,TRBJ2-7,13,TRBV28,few,TGTGCCTACGGGGGCCCTGGGTTTTACGAGCAGTACTTC,CAYGGPGFYEQYF
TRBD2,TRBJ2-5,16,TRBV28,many,TGTGCCAGCAGTTTATGGGCTAGCGGGCCCTCGGAGACCCAGTACTTC,CASSLWASGPSETQYF
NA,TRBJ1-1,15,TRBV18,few,TGTGCCAGCTCACCACCGGGGACACTGAACACTGAAGCTTTCTTT,CASSPPGTLNTEAFF
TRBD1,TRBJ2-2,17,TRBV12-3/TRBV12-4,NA,TGTGCCTTCAGTTTGAGACAGGGGGTGGTGGTGACCGGGGAGCTGTTTTTT,CAFSLRQGVVVTGELFF
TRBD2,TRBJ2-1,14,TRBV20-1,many,TGCAGTGCTCCCCTAGCGGGGATGCAGAAAGAGCAGTTCTTC,CSAPLAGMQKEQFF
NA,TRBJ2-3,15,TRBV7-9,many,TGTGCCAGCACCTCCGGAAGCCAAACAACAGATACGCAGTATTTT,CASTSGSQTTDTQYF
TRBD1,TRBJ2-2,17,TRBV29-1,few,TGCAGCGTTGAAGGTTGGGGGACAGGGAAACTCACCGGGGAGCTGTTTTTT,CSVEGWGTGKLTGELFF
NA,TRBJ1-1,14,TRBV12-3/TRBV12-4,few,TGTGCCAGCAGCCCCTCGTATCTGAACACTGAAGCTTTCTTT,CASSPSYLNTEAFF
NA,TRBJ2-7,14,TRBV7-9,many,TGTGCCAGCAGCTTAGAGGGGGGAGACTACGAGCAGTACTTC,CASSLEGGDYEQYF
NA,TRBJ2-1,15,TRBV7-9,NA,TGTGCCAGCAGCTTAAAGGGAGGATGGAACAATGAGCAGTTCTTC,CASSLKGGWNNEQFF
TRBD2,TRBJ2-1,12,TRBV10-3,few,TGTGCCTCCCGGACTAGCGGCTATGAGCAGTTCTTC,CASRTSGYEQFF
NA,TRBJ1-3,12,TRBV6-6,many,TGTGCCAGCAGTTACGCTGGAAACACCATATATTTT,CASSYAGNTIYF
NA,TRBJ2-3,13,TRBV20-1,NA,TGCAGTGCACCGTCAGGGGGCACAGATACGCAGTATTTT,CSAPSGGTDTQYF
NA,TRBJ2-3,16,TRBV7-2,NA,TGTGCCAGCAGCCCCTCTATGATGGGAAGCACAGATACGCAGTATTTT,CASSPSMMGSTDTQYF